A single sample gave rise to the 7 T cell receptor beta chains below, sequenced in a study of blood T cell repertoires in COVID-19. Measured with immunoSEQ multiplex PCR; TCRdb has only the in-frame clones, and not every one. Here the sample spans about 80,000 clones, roughly four fifths being singletons. The sample was peripheral blood. Receptors were obtained from an older man with active or convalescent COVID-19.

The chain recombines TRBV5-1 with TRBJ1-3; D remains unclear. The V gene's germline CDR1 is SGHRS and CDR2 YFSETQ. This CDR3 has 19 residues. V was pared by 0 bases and J by 0 bases, with 19 bases between. In nucleotides, the CDR3 is TGCGCCAGCAGCTTGGCGGGGAGTGGCAGATCGGTCTCTGGAAACACCATATATTTT. It encodes CASSLAGSGRSVSGNTIYF.

J is TRBJ2-3 and V is TRBV2, with a weak D call TRBD2 (7 bases). The germline V gene encodes CDR1 SNHLY and CDR2 FYNNEI. This CDR3 comprises 15 residues. V dropped 3 bases and J dropped 6 bases, with 16 bases sitting between them. The CDR3 region has the DNA TGTGCCAGCAGTGATGGGGGGGCCCCTCTTGATACGCAGTATTTT. This gives the protein CASSDGGAPLDTQYF.

V and J are TRBV20-1 and TRBJ1-1; tentative D call: TRBD1 (5 bases). The CDR3 consists of 14 residues. The V gene's germline CDR1 is DFQATT and CDR2 SNEGSKA (reference sequence). The ends were cut back, 3 bases at V and 0 bases at J, with 11 bases in the middle. The DNA of the CDR3 is TGCAGTGCTAGTCCAGGGTCCCTGAACACTGAAGCTTTCTTT. Residues: CSASPGSLNTEAFF.

This sequence joins TRBV27 and TRBJ2-3; 9 positions agree with TRBD2. Germline CDR1 MNHEY, CDR2 SMNVEV (reference sequence). The CDR3 is made up of 17 amino acids. After removal of 0 bases from V and 3 bases from J, the junction contained 7 bases not matched to a gene. CDR3 bases: TGTGCCAGCAGTTTATCGGGGCGGGGGGGGAGAACAGATACGCAGTATTTT. This codes for CASSLSGRGGRTDTQYF.

The chain uses TRBV12-3 or TRBV12-4 and TRBJ1-2, with 7 bases lining up with TRBD1. The J segment lost 4 bases and the V segment lost 8 bases, leaving 7 bases of the junction unmatched. The CDR3 covers 13 residues. CDR3 region: CASGRQGGYGYTF. For the CDR3, the DNA is TGTGCCAGCGGGCGCCAGGGGGGCTATGGCTACACCTTC.

The chain combines TRBV30 with TRBJ2-7, with TRBD1 identical over 7 bases. J lost 3 bases, V lost 8 bases, and 10 bases had no gene match. CDR1 and CDR2 from the germline V gene are GTSNPN and SVGIG (reference sequence). CDR3 length equals 13 residues. CDR3 amino acids: CAATPGQSYEQYF. In DNA form, the CDR3 reads TGTGCCGCGACTCCGGGACAGAGCTACGAGCAGTACTTC.

This clone was counted a single time. The CDR3 nucleotides read TGTGCCAGCAGCCTTCAGGGGAGGGTCTACACCGGGGAGCTGTTTTTT. Protein product: CASSLQGRVYTGELFF. The chain joins TRBV7-6 to TRBJ2-2, with D perhaps matching TRBD2 (7 bases). CDR1 is SGHVS and CDR2 is FNYEAQ in the germline V gene. The V end lost 5 bases, the J end lost 3 bases, and 16 bases lay between the germline ends. This CDR3 is 16 amino acids long.